These T cell receptor beta chains were read from a single sample in a study of early T cells in non-severe SARS-CoV-2 infection. One entry per CDR3 protein, called by TCRdb with MiXCR from the 5' RACE reads. The table lists 65,000 to 90,000 distinct CDR3 sequences, roughly an eighth of them singletons. Sequenced material: whole blood. The receptors originated from an adult who was a healthcare worker with PCR-confirmed SARS-CoV-2 infection or an uninfected control (not recorded which). The CDR3 runs from the conserved cysteine through the conserved F or W. A D gene is named only where the DNA matches it firmly. Clone size, where shown, is once, few, many, or a class for clones that have expanded.

TRBV2	13	TRBJ2-2	.	few	CASSVQVTGELFF	TGTGCCAGCAGTGTACAAGTCACCGGGGAGCTGTTTTTT
TRBV3-1	13	TRBJ2-5	.	many	CASSPDRKETQYF	TGTGCCAGCAGCCCGGACAGAAAAGAGACCCAGTACTTC
TRBV20-1	14	TRBJ2-7	.	.	CSASWDTIDYEQYF	TGCAGTGCTAGTTGGGACACCATCGACTACGAGCAGTACTTC
TRBV19	14	TRBJ2-7	TRBD1	.	CASSIGTGIHEQYF	TGTGCCAGTAGTATAGGGACAGGGATCCACGAGCAGTACTTC
TRBV10-3	14	TRBJ2-2	.	.	CAIKADPNTGELFF	TGTGCCATCAAGGCAGACCCGAACACCGGGGAGCTGTTTTTT
TRBV6-6	13	TRBJ1-5	.	.	CASRERSGEPQHF	TGTGCCAGCAGGGAGAGGTCAGGGGAGCCCCAGCATTTT
TRBV12-3/TRBV12-4	18	TRBJ2-7	.	.	CASSLTRALAGSLSEQYF	TGTGCCAGCAGCCTTACTCGAGCGTTGGCGGGTAGTCTATCCGAGCAGTACTTC
TRBV7-3	12	TRBJ2-2	.	many	CASSLSPGELFF	TGTGCCAGCAGCTTAAGCCCCGGGGAGCTGTTTTTT
TRBV11-2	12	TRBJ1-2	.	.	CASSLIGDGYTF	TGTGCCAGCAGCTTGATAGGGGATGGCTACACCTTC
TRBV28	15	TRBJ2-5	.	.	CASSLRGLGQETQYF	TGTGCCAGCAGTCTCAGGGGTTTAGGCCAAGAGACCCAGTACTTC
TRBV5-1	15	TRBJ1-6	TRBD1	.	CASSLFGTDNSPLHF	TGCGCCAGCAGCTTGTTTGGGACAGATAATTCACCCCTCCACTTT
TRBV9	13	TRBJ2-3	.	few	CASSVGFTDTQYF	TGTGCCAGCAGCGTAGGTTTCACAGATACGCAGTATTTT
TRBV5-1	17	TRBJ2-6	.	many	CASSLAEGVAGANVLTF	TGCGCCAGCAGCTTGGCTGAGGGGGTCGCTGGGGCCAACGTCCTGACTTTC
TRBV25-1	16	TRBJ2-7	TRBD2	few	CASSERGGSGAYEQYF	TGTGCCAGCAGTGAACGCGGAGGTAGCGGGGCCTACGAGCAGTACTTC
TRBV5-6	19	TRBJ2-3	TRBD2	.	CASSPTTSGGTASTDTQYF	TGTGCCAGCAGTCCAACCACTAGCGGAGGGACTGCTAGCACAGATACGCAGTATTTT
TRBV4-2	17	TRBJ2-2	.	.	CASSLEERSSNTGELFF	TGTGCCAGCAGCCTGGAAGAGAGATCCAGTAACACCGGGGAGCTGTTTTTT
TRBV24-1	14	TRBJ2-1	.	.	CATSDHTRYNEQFF	TGTGCCACCAGTGACCATACAAGATACAATGAGCAGTTCTTC
TRBV20-1	14	TRBJ1-1	.	many	CSARTSGSNTEAFF	TGCAGTGCTAGAACGTCAGGGTCGAACACTGAAGCTTTCTTT
TRBV2	18	TRBJ1-6	.	.	CASSESSVIESYNSPLHF	TGTGCCAGCAGTGAATCGTCCGTCATTGAGTCCTATAATTCACCCCTCCACTTT
TRBV6-6	17	TRBJ1-4	.	.	CASSYRFGQISNEKLFF	TGTGCCAGCAGTTACCGCTTCGGACAGATCTCTAATGAAAAACTGTTTTTT
TRBV2	16	TRBJ2-2	.	few	CASSGIVRVATGELFF	TGTGCCAGCAGTGGAATTGTCAGGGTGGCCACCGGGGAGCTGTTTTTT
TRBV5-1	14	TRBJ1-5	.	few	CASSFQDGNQPQHF	TGCGCCAGCAGCTTCCAGGATGGCAATCAGCCCCAGCATTTT
TRBV6-4	15	TRBJ2-3	.	many	CASSEGQGGTDTQYF	TGTGCCAGCAGTGAAGGACAGGGAGGGACAGATACGCAGTATTTT
TRBV7-9	16	TRBJ2-7	TRBD2	few	CASSLHRTSGTYEQYF	TGTGCCAGCAGTCTACACCGGACTAGCGGGACATACGAGCAGTACTTC
TRBV20-1	12	TRBJ2-3	.	.	CSARVSTDTQYF	TGCAGTGCTAGAGTTAGCACAGATACGCAGTATTTT
TRBV6-5	12	TRBJ2-5	TRBD2	many	CASSQTSETQYF	TGTGCCAGCAGTCAGACTAGCGAGACCCAGTACTTC
TRBV7-3	16	TRBJ1-1	.	.	CASRRGEGLANTEAFF	TGTGCCAGCAGGCGAGGCGAGGGGCTGGCGAACACTGAAGCTTTCTTT
TRBV5-1	14	TRBJ2-3	.	.	CASSPRAGTDTQYF	TGCGCCAGCAGCCCGAGAGCGGGCACAGATACGCAGTATTTT
TRBV5-1	15	TRBJ2-3	.	few	CASSFSRDLTDTQYF	TGCGCCAGCAGCTTCAGTCGCGACCTCACAGATACGCAGTATTTT
TRBV7-8	16	TRBJ2-2	TRBD2	.	CASSYVAGPNTGELFF	TGTGCCAGCAGCTATGTAGCGGGACCGAACACCGGGGAGCTGTTTTTT
TRBV2	14	TRBJ1-4	.	few	CASSERGDEEKLFF	TGTGCCAGCAGTGAACGGGGGGACGAGGAAAAACTGTTTTTT
TRBV20-1	16	TRBJ2-3	TRBD2	many	CSAQAGLASSTDTQYF	TGCAGTGCTCAAGCGGGACTAGCGTCTAGCACAGATACGCAGTATTTT
TRBV7-2	15	TRBJ2-3	TRBD1	many	CASSATGTGTDTQYF	TGTGCCAGCAGCGCAACCGGGACAGGGACAGATACGCAGTATTTT
TRBV9	14	TRBJ2-1	.	many	CASSFRGRENEQFF	TGTGCCAGCAGCTTCAGGGGGCGGGAGAATGAGCAGTTCTTC
TRBV3-1	14	TRBJ2-4	.	.	CASSQDTGKNIQYF	TGTGCCAGCAGCCAAGATACAGGGAAAAACATTCAGTACTTC
TRBV27	15	TRBJ2-7	TRBD2	.	CASNKLAGGFYEQYF	TGTGCCAGCAATAAGCTAGCGGGAGGTTTCTACGAGCAGTACTTC